A selection of T cell receptor beta chains follows, all from one sample in a study of control samples from healthy donors and cancer patients. Method: immunoSEQ multiplex PCR; TCRdb's copy keeps in-frame clones and lacks some. The profile shows roughly 180,000 clones, roughly 94% of them singletons. The sequenced sample was blood. The receptor set was obtained from a woman under 30 in good health. The CDR3 runs from the conserved cysteine through the conserved F or W. D genes are given only for firm matches. Clone size is given for some rows only: seen once, a few or many times, or a class if the clone is expanded.

d_call j_call clone_size v_call cdr3_nt cdr3_aa
- TRBJ2-1 - TRBV3-1/TRBV3-2 TGTGCCGGCAGCCAAGTTACGAATGAGCAGTTCTTC CAGSQVTNEQFF
- TRBJ1-1 - TRBV25-1 TGTGCCAGCAGCCTAGAAGGGGTAGGGACTGAAGCTTTCTTT CASSLEGVGTEAFF
- TRBJ1-3 - TRBV18 TGTGCCAGCTCTACAGGGTCGGCTGGAAACACCATATATTTT CASSTGSAGNTIYF
- TRBJ2-5 - TRBV6-5 TGTGCCAGCAGCCTCGGGAACCAAGAGACCCAGTACTTC CASSLGNQETQYF
- TRBJ2-3 - TRBV10-3 TGTGCCATCAGTGGTCCCGACGGGGGAGCGCAGTATTTT CAISGPDGGAQYF
- TRBJ1-2 - TRBV29-1 TGCAGCGTTGAAGGGGAGAGGGCTGTGGATGGCTACACCTTC CSVEGERAVDGYTF
- TRBJ2-1 - TRBV2 TGTGCCAGCAGCCTGACTAGGGGAAGGGAGCAGTTCTTC CASSLTRGREQFF
TRBD1 TRBJ1-2 - TRBV6-5 TGTGCCAGCAGAGCCCTAAACGGGGGACAGCTAACCCTCTTCTTC CASRALNGGQLTLFF
- TRBJ2-7 - TRBV28 TGTGCCAGCAGGAGGGCGGGATCAGGGGACGAGCAGTACTTC CASRRAGSGDEQYF
- TRBJ2-6 - TRBV5-4 TGTGCCAGCAGCTTGTGGACGGGGCGATCCTCTGGGGCCAACGTCCTGACTTTC CASSLWTGRSSGANVLTF
- TRBJ1-1 - TRBV6-5 TGTGCCAGCAGCATTATAGACAGCCCTAACACTGAAGCTTTCTTT CASSIIDSPNTEAFF
- TRBJ1-2 once TRBV7-2 TGTGCCAGCAGCTTTGGACAGAGCTATGGCTACACCTTC CASSFGQSYGYTF
- TRBJ1-2 - TRBV5-6 TGTGCCAGCAGCTTGTTTCAGGGACGGGGCTACACCTTC CASSLFQGRGYTF
TRBD1 TRBJ1-2 - TRBV2 TGTGCCAGCAGTACTGGACAGGGTACTGGCTACACCTTC CASSTGQGTGYTF
- TRBJ1-5 - TRBV27 TGTGCCAGCAGCCCTCAGGGGCAGGGCAATCAGCCCCAGCATTTT CASSPQGQGNQPQHF
- TRBJ1-2 - TRBV5-6 TGTGCCAGCAATCTGTCTCCGGGGCCATATGGCTACACCTTC CASNLSPGPYGYTF
- TRBJ1-3 once TRBV18 TGTGCCAGCTCACCACAACCGGTGGGGGGAAACACCATATATTTT CASSPQPVGGNTIYF
TRBD1 TRBJ1-2 - TRBV19 TGTGCCAGTAGTATCCTTACAGGGGGCGCATATGGCTACACCTTC CASSILTGGAYGYTF
TRBD2 TRBJ2-7 once TRBV9 TGTGCCAGCAGCCCAAGCGGGAGGGTCCCCCTCTACGAGCAGTACTTC CASSPSGRVPLYEQYF
- TRBJ2-1 - TRBV27 TGTGCCAGCAATCCTCCCGGGTCTCTCGGGTACAATGAGCAGTTCTTC CASNPPGSLGYNEQFF
- TRBJ1-4 - TRBV7-9 TGTGCCAGCAGCCCCCGCAGGGTAATTAATGAAAAACTGTTTTTT CASSPRRVINEKLFF
TRBD2 TRBJ2-3 - TRBV5-5 TGTGCCAGCAGCTGGGCAGGGAGGGGAACAGATACGCAGTATTTT CASSWAGRGTDTQYF
TRBD1 TRBJ2-7 - TRBV18 TGTGCCAGCTCACCACCTCCGTCAGGGGGCGGCGAGCAGTACTTC CASSPPPSGGGEQYF
- TRBJ1-3 - TRBV12-3/TRBV12-4 TGTGCCAGCAGTTTAAGACACTTAAACACCATATATTTT CASSLRHLNTIYF
- TRBJ1-1 - TRBV5-6 TGTGCCAGCAGCTTATCGGGCCTGGGCACTGAAGCTTTCTTT CASSLSGLGTEAFF
- TRBJ1-1 few TRBV15 TGTGCCACCAGCAGAGATGACAGTAACACTGAAGCTTTCTTT CATSRDDSNTEAFF
TRBD1 TRBJ2-1 - TRBV2 TGTGCCAGCAGTGGGAGTGGACAGGGTTCCTACAATGAGCAGTTCTTC CASSGSGQGSYNEQFF
- TRBJ1-1 - TRBV7-9 TGTGCCAGCAGCTTAACAGGGAGGACCACTGAAGCTTTCTTT CASSLTGRTTEAFF
TRBD2 TRBJ2-1 - TRBV11-1 TGTGCCAGCAGCTTAGCGCCAGCGGGAGGGGGTAATGAGCAGTTCTTC CASSLAPAGGGNEQFF
- TRBJ2-2 - TRBV12-5 TGTGCTAGTGGTTTGGACTCTTTTTGGAGTTACACCGGGGAGCTGTTTTTT CASGLDSFWSYTGELFF
- TRBJ2-5 once TRBV19 TGTGCCAGTAGTACGGGGACATCCGGGACCCAGTACTTC CASSTGTSGTQYF
- TRBJ2-7 - TRBV6-5 TGTGCCAGCAGGGGGGCAGGGCCCTACGAGCAGTACTTC CASRGAGPYEQYF
- TRBJ1-5 - TRBV19 TGTGCCAGTAAGAGTACCGGGGGAGGAAGGTCTTTGGAGCCCCAGCATTTT CASKSTGGGRSLEPQHF